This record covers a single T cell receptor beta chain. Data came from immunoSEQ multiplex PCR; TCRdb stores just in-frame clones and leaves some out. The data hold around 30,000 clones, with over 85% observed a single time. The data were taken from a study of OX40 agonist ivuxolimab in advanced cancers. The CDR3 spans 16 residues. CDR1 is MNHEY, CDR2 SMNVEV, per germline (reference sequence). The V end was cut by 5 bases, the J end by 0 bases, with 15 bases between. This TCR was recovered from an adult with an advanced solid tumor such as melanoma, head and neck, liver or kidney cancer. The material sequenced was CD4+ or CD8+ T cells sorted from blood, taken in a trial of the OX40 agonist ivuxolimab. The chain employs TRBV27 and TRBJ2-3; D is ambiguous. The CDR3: CASSPNPPISTDTQYF. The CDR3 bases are TGTGCCAGCAGTCCCAACCCCCCCATTAGCACAGATACGCAGTATTTT.